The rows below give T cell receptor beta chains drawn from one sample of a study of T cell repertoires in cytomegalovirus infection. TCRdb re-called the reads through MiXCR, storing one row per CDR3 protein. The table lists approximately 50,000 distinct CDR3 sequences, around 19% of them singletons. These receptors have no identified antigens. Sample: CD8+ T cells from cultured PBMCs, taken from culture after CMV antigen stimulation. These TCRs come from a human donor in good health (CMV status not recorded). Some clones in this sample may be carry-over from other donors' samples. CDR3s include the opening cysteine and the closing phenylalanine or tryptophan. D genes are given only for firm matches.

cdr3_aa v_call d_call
CASSTFRDPDQETQYF TRBV7-9 -
CASSYSIVGEQFF TRBV6-2/TRBV6-3 -
CATSVSRIGRTEAFF TRBV24-1 -
CASSHAPDTAKNIQYF TRBV7-9 -
CASVPGGGNTEAFF TRBV12-5 -
CASSLTSGVLETQYF TRBV7-6 TRBD2
CAVLADTQYF TRBV12-3/TRBV12-4 -
CASSVSGTGVMNTEAFF TRBV5-6 TRBD1
CASSLTGRQANEKLFF TRBV11-1 -
CASSLGTGPTYNEQFF TRBV7-8 -
CASTGGSTGELFF TRBV2 TRBD1